What follows are 5 T cell receptor beta chains derived from one specimen sequenced in a study of CD8+ T cells in alopecia areata. Described treatment: oral pan-JAK inhibitor, 5-10 mg twice daily. As the sequencing template, cDNA was produced by extracting RNA and reverse transcribing it. Using immunoSEQ multiplex PCR, the repertoire was profiled, and TCRdb retains in-frame clones only, with some absent. Of 150,000 to 250,000 clones in the sample, over 45% were seen once. Sample: CD4+ T cells sorted from blood, taken at week 24, from a patient treated with tofacitinib. Source of these receptors: a human donor with alopecia areata.

V usage is TRBV18 and J usage is TRBJ2-1, with TRBD2 matching 14 bases. CDR1 is KGHSH, CDR2 LQKENI, per germline. The CDR3 has 16 amino acids. The V segment lost 6 bases and the J segment 3 bases; nucleotides outside the gene matches: 4. The CDR3 here is CASSEGLAGGYNEQFF. The CDR3 DNA follows: TGTGCCAGCTCCGAAGGACTAGCGGGGGGCTACAATGAGCAGTTCTTC. The entire variable domain, with the rest obtained from reference TRBV18 and TRBJ2-1, is as follows: NAGVMQNPRHLVRRRGQEARLRCSPMKGHSHVYWYRQLPEEGLKFMVYLQKENIIDESGMPKERFSAEFPKEGPSILRIQQVVRGDSAAYFCASSEGLAGGYNEQFFGPGTRLTVL.

The rearrangement joins TRBV25-1 to TRBJ1-2; D call uncertain. Trimming removed 2 bases at V and 0 bases at J, with 7 bases between. Germline V gives CDR1 MGHDK, CDR2 SYGVNS. This CDR3 has 14 amino acids. DNA of the CDR3: TGTGCCAGCAGTGAACAAGGCCCTAACTATGGCTACACCTTC. Protein sequence: CASSEQGPNYGYTF.

V usage is TRBV9 and J usage is TRBJ2-7; 8 bases match TRBD2. Germline V gene lookup returns CDR1 SGDLS and CDR2 YYNGEE. This CDR3 contains 14 residues. Germline trimming cut 3 bases from V and 6 bases from J; bases unmatched to any gene: 8. Here the CDR3 reads CASSASGSSAEQYF. Written as DNA, the CDR3 is TGTGCCAGCAGCGCCAGCGGGAGCTCGGCCGAGCAGTACTTC. Full variable domain (remainder filled in from reference TRBV9 and TRBJ2-7): DSGVTQTPKHLITATGQRVTLRCSPRSGDLSVYWYQQSLDQGLQFLIQYYNGEERAKGNILERFSAQQFPDLHSELNLSSLELGDSALYFCASSASGSSAEQYFGPGTRLTVT.

The chain joins TRBV29-1 to TRBJ1-6; D gene uncertain. The CDR3 covers 14 residues. The V gene lost 6 bases and the J gene lost 9 bases, with 18 bases spanning the gap. Germline-derived CDR1 and CDR2 are SQVTM and ANQGSEA. CDR3: CSVGSRREISPLHF. CDR3 in DNA: TGCAGCGTCGGGTCCCGAAGGGAGATTTCACCCCTCCACTTT.

The chain is built from TRBV30 and TRBJ1-3; D unclear. Germline CDR1 and CDR2: GTSNPN and SVGIG (reference sequence). CDR3 length: 15 residues. Trimming stripped 3 bases from V and 4 bases from J, with 16 bases between. The CDR3 region has the DNA TGTGCCTGGAGACCCTTGCCCCAAGGGGGAAACACCATATATTTT. Its translation is CAWRPLPQGGNTIYF.